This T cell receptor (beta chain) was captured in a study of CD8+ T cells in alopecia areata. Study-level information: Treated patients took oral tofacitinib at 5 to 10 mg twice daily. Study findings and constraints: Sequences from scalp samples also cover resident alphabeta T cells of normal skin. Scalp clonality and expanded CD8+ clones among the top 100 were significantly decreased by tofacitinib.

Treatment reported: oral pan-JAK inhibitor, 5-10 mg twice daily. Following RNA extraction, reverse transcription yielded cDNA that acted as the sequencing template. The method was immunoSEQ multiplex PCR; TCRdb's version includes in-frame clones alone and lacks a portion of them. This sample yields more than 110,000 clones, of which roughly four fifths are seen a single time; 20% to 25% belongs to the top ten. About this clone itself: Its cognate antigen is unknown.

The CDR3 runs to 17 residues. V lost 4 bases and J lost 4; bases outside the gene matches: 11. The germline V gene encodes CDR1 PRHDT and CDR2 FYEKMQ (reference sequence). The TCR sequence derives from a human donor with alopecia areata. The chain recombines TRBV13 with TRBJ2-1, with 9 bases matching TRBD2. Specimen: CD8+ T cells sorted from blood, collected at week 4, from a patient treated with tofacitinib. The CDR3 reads CASSSVEAGGPYNEQFF. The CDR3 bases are TGTGCCAGCAGCTCCGTAGAGGCGGGGGGGCCGTACAATGAGCAGTTCTTC.